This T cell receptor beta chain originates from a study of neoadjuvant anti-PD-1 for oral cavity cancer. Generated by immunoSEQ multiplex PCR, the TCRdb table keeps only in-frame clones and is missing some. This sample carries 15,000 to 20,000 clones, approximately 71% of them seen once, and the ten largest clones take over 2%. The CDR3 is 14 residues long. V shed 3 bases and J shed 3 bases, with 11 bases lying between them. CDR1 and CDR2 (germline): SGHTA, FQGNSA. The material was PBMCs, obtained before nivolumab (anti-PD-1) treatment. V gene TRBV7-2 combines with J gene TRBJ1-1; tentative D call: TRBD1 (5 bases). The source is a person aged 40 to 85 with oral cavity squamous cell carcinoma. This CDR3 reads CASSFRQGYTEAFF. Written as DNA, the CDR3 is TGTGCCAGCAGCTTCCGCCAGGGATACACTGAAGCTTTCTTT.